Below are 16 T cell receptor beta chains sequenced from a single sample in a study of cytomegalovirus exposure and HLA in healthy donors. PCR primers comprised 60 Vbeta and 13 Jbeta primers. Libraries were prepared by immunoSEQ multiplex PCR; TCRdb keeps only in-frame clonotypes and omits some of them. The sample includes approximately 110,000 clones, about 74% of them seen just once. Material for sequencing was PBMCs. These receptors were taken from a woman aged 45-60 years in good health and CMV-seropositive.

The chain joins TRBV4-3 to TRBJ2-1; 8 positions agree with TRBD1. CDR3 size: 17 residues. Losses at the gene ends were 1 base for V and 4 bases for J; bases not matched to a gene: 9. CDR1 and CDR2 (germline): LGHNA, YSLEER. The CDR3 DNA reads as TGCGCCAGCAGCCAAGCATATCGGGACAGGATATACAATGAGCAGTTCTTC. It codes for CASSQAYRDRIYNEQFF.

In DNA form, the CDR3 reads TGTGCCAGCAGCGAAACAGGGGGGATAGCCTACGAGCAGTACTTC. Translating gives CASSETGGIAYEQYF. V usage is TRBV5-4 and J usage is TRBJ2-7, with TRBD1 identical over 8 bases. The CDR3 is made up of 15 amino acids. The ends lost 4 bases at V and 2 bases at J; junction bases unmatched: 8. CDR1 SGHNT and CDR2 YYREEE come from the germline V gene (reference sequence).

V gene TRBV6-6 combines with J gene TRBJ1-5, with a tentative D call TRBD1 (5 bases). The CDR3 contains 12 residues. Germline lookup yields CDR1 MNHNY and CDR2 SVGAGI (reference sequence). Trimming took off 6 bases at V and 7 bases at J, with 10 bases between the two ends. The DNA of the CDR3 is TGTGCCAGCAGGGGGCGCGACCAGCCCCAGCATTTT. Residues: CASRGRDQPQHF.

The gene calls are TRBV9 and TRBJ2-1; 7 nucleotides align to TRBD2. The CDR3 spans 16 residues. The germline gives CDR1 SGDLS, CDR2 YYNGEE. The ends lost 1 base at V and 0 bases at J; junction bases unmatched: 4. The CDR3: CASSVTGGISYNEQFF. The CDR3 DNA is TGTGCCAGCAGCGTAACCGGGGGGATCTCCTACAATGAGCAGTTCTTC.

This clone was observed a few times. The CDR3 coding sequence is TGCGCCAGCAGCTTGGGGACAGGGGGAGGCGGCTACACCTTC. Residues: CASSLGTGGGGYTF. The chain carries TRBV5-1 and TRBJ1-2; 10 bases map to TRBD1. Germline loops: CDR1 SGHRS, CDR2 YFSETQ. The ends lost 0 bases at V and 8 bases at J; junction bases unmatched: 4. The CDR3 contains 14 residues.

The chain uses TRBV6-5 and TRBJ1-2; D not resolved. The germline CDR1 and CDR2 sequences are MNHEY and SVGAGI. This CDR3 has 14 residues. The V end was cut by 0 bases, the J end by 4 bases, with 9 bases between. The CDR3 nucleotides read TGTGCCAGCAGTTACTCCGGGGTCCGCTATGGCTACACCTTC. This encodes CASSYSGVRYGYTF.

This clone showed up just a few times. The V and J genes are TRBV2 and TRBJ2-5; the match to TRBD1 covers 8 bases. With the DNA end fitting TRBJ2-7 better, the J assignment may be wrong. This CDR3 has 15 amino acids. Germline V gene data show CDR1 as SNHLY and CDR2 as FYNNEI. CDR3 in amino acids: CASSELGTGAYEQYF. The CDR3 DNA sequence: TGTGCCAGCAGTGAGCTCGGGACAGGAGCCTACGAGCAGTACTTC.

The chain joins TRBV7-9 to TRBJ1-6; TRBD1 matches at 11 bases. Unmatched junction bases numbered 3, after V lost 4 bases and J lost 7 bases. This CDR3 is built from 15 residues. From germline, CDR1 is SEHNR and CDR2 FQNEAQ (reference sequence). CDR3 nucleotides: TGTGCCAGCAGCTCGCGGGACAGGGGGAATTCACCCCTCCACTTT. As protein: CASSSRDRGNSPLHF. Full variable domain (missing parts from reference TRBV7-9 and TRBJ1-6): DTGVSQNPRHKITKRGQNVTFRCDPISEHNRLYWYRQTLGQGPEFLTYFQNEAQLEKSRLLSDRFSAERPKGSFSTLEIQRTEQGDSAMYLCASSSRDRGNSPLHFGNGTRLTVT.

This sequence joins TRBV15 and TRBJ2-3; weak D call: TRBD1 (8 bases). There are 14 residues in the CDR3. V lost 8 bases to trimming and J lost 5 bases, with 17 bases between them. CDR1 and CDR2 from the germline V gene are LNHNV and YYDKDF (reference sequence). The CDR3 is CATHTQGEGDTQYF. CDR3 DNA sequence: TGTGCCACCCATACACAGGGGGAGGGAGATACGCAGTATTTT.

The chain employs TRBV2 and TRBJ1-3; tentatively, D is TRBD1 (5 bases). This CDR3 is 15 amino acids long. Trimming pared 5 bases from V and 0 bases from J, leaving 11 bases between. The germline gives CDR1 SNHLY, CDR2 FYNNEI. DNA of the CDR3: TGTGCCAGCAGTACCCAGGGTAGCTCTGGAAACACCATATATTTT. Amino acids: CASSTQGSSGNTIYF.

V usage is TRBV19 and J usage is TRBJ2-7; 8 bases are a match to TRBD1. CDR3 length: 13 residues. V lost 8 bases to trimming and J lost 6 bases; unmatched junction nucleotides: 9. Germline CDR1 is LNHDA and CDR2 is SQIVND (reference sequence). This CDR3 is CASGPDRAREQYF. The DNA for the CDR3 is TGTGCCAGTGGACCGGACAGGGCTCGCGAGCAGTACTTC. The full variable domain, in which reference TRBV19 and TRBJ2-7 provide the parts outside the CDR3, is DGGITQSPKYLFRKEGQNVTLSCEQNLNHDAMYWYRQDPGQGLRLIYYSQIVNDFQKGDIAEGYSVSREKKESFPLTVTSAQKNPTAFYLCASGPDRAREQYFGPGTRLTVT.

This clone has only a few counts. The V and J genes are TRBV7-8 and TRBJ1-3; D gene ambiguous. V was pared by 3 bases and J by 4 bases, with 4 bases between. The CDR3 consists of 12 residues. In germline, CDR1 is SGHVS, CDR2 FQNEAQ. CDR3 in DNA: TGTGCCAGCAGCTTCCAGGGAAACACCATATATTTT. It codes for CASSFQGNTIYF.

This clone has just one count. The chain uses TRBV2 and TRBJ1-6; 8 positions agree with TRBD1. Losses at the gene ends were 5 bases for V and 3 bases for J; bases not matched to a gene: 3. The CDR3 spans 15 residues. The V gene's germline CDR1 is SNHLY and CDR2 FYNNEI. The DNA of the CDR3 is TGTGCCAGCAGTCCCGGGACAGGCTATAATTCACCCCTCCACTTT. This sequence encodes CASSPGTGYNSPLHF.

In this sample, this clone turned up a few times. V and J are TRBV10-3 and TRBJ1-2; 8 nucleotides agree with TRBD1. CDR3 length: 14 residues. V dropped 6 bases and J dropped 1; count of bases not matched to a gene: 4. Germline values: CDR1 ENHRY, CDR2 SYGVKD. CDR3 coding DNA: TGTGCCATCAGGACAGGGGCGTTTAACTATGGCTACACCTTC. Its protein product is CAIRTGAFNYGYTF.

The V gene is TRBV7-2, the J gene TRBJ2-3, with 10 bases fitting TRBD2. V gave up 4 bases and J gave up 5 bases; unmatched junction bases: 9. The CDR3 runs 16 residues. The V gene's germline CDR1 is SGHTA and CDR2 FQGNSA. CDR3 amino acids: CASSSLLAGRRDTQYF. The CDR3 DNA sequence: TGTGCCAGCAGCTCCCTACTAGCGGGGAGGAGAGATACGCAGTATTTT.

The gene calls are TRBV9 and TRBJ1-1; TRBD1 agrees at 9 bases. V was pared by 0 bases and J by 10 bases, with 13 bases of the junction left unmatched. This CDR3 comprises 16 residues. The germline gives CDR1 SGDLS, CDR2 YYNGEE. CDR3 in DNA: TGTGCCAGCAGCGTAGATGCGCCTACAGGGGGCCTGGGAGCTTTCTTT. Protein sequence: CASSVDAPTGGLGAFF.